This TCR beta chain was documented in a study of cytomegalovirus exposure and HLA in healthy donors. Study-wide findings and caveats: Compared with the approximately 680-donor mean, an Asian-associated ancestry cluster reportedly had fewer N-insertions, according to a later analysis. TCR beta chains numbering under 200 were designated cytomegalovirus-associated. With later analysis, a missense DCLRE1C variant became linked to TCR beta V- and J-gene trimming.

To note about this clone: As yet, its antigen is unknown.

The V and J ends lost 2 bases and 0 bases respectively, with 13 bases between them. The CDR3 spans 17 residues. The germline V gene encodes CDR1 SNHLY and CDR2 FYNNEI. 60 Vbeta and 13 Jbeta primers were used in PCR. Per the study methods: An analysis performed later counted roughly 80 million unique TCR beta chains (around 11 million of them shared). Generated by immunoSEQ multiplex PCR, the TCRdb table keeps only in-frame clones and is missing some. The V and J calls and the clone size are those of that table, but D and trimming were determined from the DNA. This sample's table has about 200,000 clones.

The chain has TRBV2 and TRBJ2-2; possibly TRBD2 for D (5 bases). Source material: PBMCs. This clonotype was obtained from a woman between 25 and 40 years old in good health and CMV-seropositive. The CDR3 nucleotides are TGTGCCAGCAGTGAACGAGGGTTCCTTGCGAACACCGGGGAGCTGTTTTTT. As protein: CASSERGFLANTGELFF.